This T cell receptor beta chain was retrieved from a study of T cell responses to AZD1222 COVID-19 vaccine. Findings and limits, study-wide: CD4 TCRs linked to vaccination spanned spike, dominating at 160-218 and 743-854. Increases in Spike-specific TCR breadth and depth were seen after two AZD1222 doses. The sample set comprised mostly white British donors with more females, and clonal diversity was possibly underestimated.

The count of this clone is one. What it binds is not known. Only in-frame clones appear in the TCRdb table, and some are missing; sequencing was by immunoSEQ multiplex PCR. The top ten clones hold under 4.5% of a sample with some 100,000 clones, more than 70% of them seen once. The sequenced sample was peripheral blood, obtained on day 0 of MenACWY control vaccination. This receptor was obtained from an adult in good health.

CDR3 DNA: TGTGCCAGCTCACCCAGCCGTGGCGAGACCCAGTACTTC. As protein: CASSPSRGETQYF. The V call is TRBV18, the J call TRBJ2-5; D gene unclear. The germline CDR1 and CDR2 sequences are KGHSH and LQKENI. The CDR3 contains 13 residues. Trimming took 3 bases from V and 5 from J, leaving 10 bases between them.